A single sample is the source of the 22 T cell receptor beta chains below, sequenced in a study of identical twins. TCRdb called the 5' RACE reads again in MiXCR, with one record for every CDR3 protein. Of some 1,600,000 distinct CDR3 sequences in the sample, around 29% are singletons; the top ten hold approximately 0.29%. The sample consisted of cord blood. The receptors derive from a newborn girl in good health.

The chain recombines TRBV5-1 with TRBJ1-2; 7 bases fit TRBD1. The CDR3 is made up of 13 amino acids. CDR1 and CDR2 (germline): SGHRS, YFSETQ. J gave up 8 bases and V 2 bases, and 6 bases lay outside the gene matches. In DNA form, the CDR3 reads TGCGCCAGCAGCTTCGGCGGGACAGAAGGCTACACCTTC. Its translation is CASSFGGTEGYTF.

The CDR3 sequence is CTVSYNEQFF. DNA of the CDR3: TGCACGGTCTCCTACAATGAGCAGTTCTTC. This rearrangement joins TRBV20-1 to TRBJ2-1; D is undetermined. The CDR3 is 10 amino acids. Germline V lookup: CDR1 DFQATT, CDR2 SNEGSKA (reference sequence).

In its sample, this clonotype was seen a few times. CDR3 amino acids: CASSLVFRGSYEQYF. DNA of the CDR3: TGTGCCAGCAGCTTAGTTTTCAGGGGCTCCTACGAGCAGTACTTC. The chain couples TRBV7-2 to TRBJ2-7; possible D gene TRBD1, 6 bases. Trimming removed 1 base at V and 0 bases at J, with 10 bases between. Germline V CDR1 and CDR2: SGHTA, FQGNSA. The CDR3 extends over 15 amino acids.

The chain recombines TRBV20-1 with TRBJ2-7, with 7 bases identical to TRBD2. Looked up from germline, CDR1 is DFQATT and CDR2 is SNEGSKA (reference sequence). The junction had 16 bases not matched to a gene; V was cut back by 2 bases and J by 9 bases. This CDR3 has 15 amino acids. The CDR3 spells CSARNPQRGRVWQYF. CDR3 sequence (DNA): TGCAGTGCTAGAAACCCCCAGCGGGGAAGGGTGTGGCAGTACTTC.

V and J are TRBV4-1 and TRBJ1-1, with D possibly being TRBD1 (6 bases). The CDR3 spans 12 residues. Germline V gene lookup returns CDR1 MGHRA and CDR2 YSYEKL. V was cut by 4 bases and J by 12 bases, with 15 bases left in between. The CDR3 here is CASSRTGGRSFF. CDR3 sequence (DNA): TGCGCCAGCAGCCGGACGGGGGGCAGGTCTTTCTTT.

Only a few counts were recorded for this clonotype. The J gene is TRBJ2-5, the V gene TRBV20-1; TRBD1 is a possible D gene (5 bases). The germline CDR1 and CDR2 sequences are DFQATT and SNEGSKA (reference sequence). The CDR3 consists of 15 residues. The ends were cut back, 6 bases at V and 1 base at J, with 18 bases in the middle. The CDR3 sequence is CSATGRPDSQETQYF. The DNA for the CDR3 is TGCAGTGCCACCGGAAGACCCGACAGCCAAGAGACCCAGTACTTC.

This clonotype was detected a few times. This sequence joins TRBV28 and TRBJ1-1, with D unclear. The CDR3 sequence is 15 residues long. V was trimmed by 3 bases and J by 2 bases, leaving 13 bases between them. Germline V CDR1 and CDR2: MDHEN, SYDVKM. The DNA for the CDR3 is TGTGCCAGCAGTTTTCAGTCAGGCAGCAACACTGAAGCTTTCTTT. Protein: CASSFQSGSNTEAFF.

This clonotype has a handful of counts. The rearrangement joins TRBV28 to TRBJ1-1; 7 nucleotides match TRBD1. This CDR3 is built from 15 residues. V trimming: 3 bases; J trimming: 3 bases; junction bases outside the gene matches: 7. Per germline, CDR1 MDHEN and CDR2 SYDVKM. This CDR3 reads CASSFMDRQDTEAFF. The CDR3 region has the DNA TGTGCCAGCAGTTTCATGGACAGGCAGGACACTGAAGCTTTCTTT.

The genes are TRBV2 and TRBJ1-1, with no clear D. The CDR3 spans 12 residues. The ends were cut back, 5 bases at V and 6 bases at J, with 10 bases in the middle. The germline V gene encodes CDR1 SNHLY and CDR2 FYNNEI. DNA of the CDR3: TGTGCCAGCAGTCCAGATCATCCTGAAGCTTTCTTT. It specifies CASSPDHPEAFF. Together with reference TRBV2 and TRBJ1-1, the CDR3 gives the full variable domain: EPEVTQTPSHQVTQMGQEVILRCVPISNHLYFYWYRQILGQKVEFLVSFYNNEISEKSEIFDDQFSVERPDGSNFTLKIRSTKLEDSAMYFCASSPDHPEAFFGQGTRLTVV.

The chain links TRBV20-1 to TRBJ2-7; 7 positions match TRBD2. The CDR3 consists of 15 residues. Losses at the gene ends were 3 bases for V and 2 bases for J; bases not matched to a gene: 10. Per germline, CDR1 DFQATT and CDR2 SNEGSKA (reference sequence). The CDR3 reads CSARARESFAYEQYF. In nucleotides, the CDR3 is TGCAGTGCTAGGGCGCGGGAGAGTTTTGCCTACGAGCAGTACTTC.

The chain uses TRBV18 and TRBJ1-6, with D maybe TRBD1 (5 bases). The CDR3 is 15 amino acids. The ends were cut back, 2 bases at V and 5 bases at J, with 10 bases in the middle. CDR1 is KGHSH and CDR2 is LQKENI in the germline V gene. The CDR3 loop reads CASSPMGGNNSPLHF. For the CDR3, the DNA is TGTGCCAGCTCACCAATGGGGGGGAATAATTCACCCCTCCACTTT.

This clonotype has just a few counts. This chain links TRBV20-1 with TRBJ2-7; 7 bases agree with TRBD2. The CDR3 has 15 residues. Germline loops: CDR1 DFQATT, CDR2 SNEGSKA (reference sequence). V shed 0 bases, J shed 1 base, and the junction held 6 bases outside the gene matches. The CDR3: CSARDQAGVSYEQYF. The CDR3 DNA follows: TGCAGTGCTAGAGATCAGGCGGGGGTTTCCTACGAGCAGTACTTC.

The chain couples TRBV20-1 to TRBJ2-5, with 7 bases lining up with TRBD2. There are 14 residues in the CDR3. Trimming at V came to 3 bases and at J to 5 bases, leaving 9 bases not matched to a gene. Germline CDR1 is DFQATT and CDR2 is SNEGSKA (reference sequence). The CDR3 nucleotides are TGCAGTGCTAGTGGCGGGACTACCGCGGAGACCCAGTACTTC. This translates into CSASGGTTAETQYF.

About this clonotype: Given a much more abundant clone one base away, this may be a read error. This sequence joins TRBV29-1 and TRBJ2-1, with 10 bases matching TRBD2. CDR1 and CDR2 (germline): SQVTM, ANQGSEA. This CDR3 contains 16 residues. V lost 7 bases to trimming and J lost 0 bases; unmatched junction nucleotides: 9. DNA for the CDR3: TGCAGCGATAAAAGCGGGAGGGCGAACTCCTACAATGAGCAGTTCTTC. Protein: CSDKSGRANSYNEQFF.

The rearrangement links TRBV6-6 to TRBJ2-5; 7 nucleotides match TRBD2. Germline V gene data show CDR1 as MNHNY and CDR2 as SVGAGI (reference sequence). This CDR3 spans 14 amino acids. V shed 5 bases, J shed 7 bases, and the junction held 10 bases outside the gene matches. CDR3 nucleotide sequence: TGTGCCAGCAGTGGTCTAGCGGAGCCCACGACCCAGTACTTC. Residues: CASSGLAEPTTQYF.

The CDR3 loop reads CAISESLPGQDWAGGSYNEQFF. CDR3 DNA sequence: TGTGCCATCAGTGAGTCTCTTCCGGGACAGGATTGGGCGGGAGGCTCCTACAATGAGCAGTTCTTC. The V gene is TRBV10-3, the J gene TRBJ2-1; tentatively, D is TRBD1 or TRBD2 (8 bases each). Trimming removed 0 bases at V and 0 bases at J, with 27 bases between. Germline V gene lookup returns CDR1 ENHRY and CDR2 SYGVKD. This CDR3 spans 22 amino acids.

The CDR3 here is CASSYEAHPANEQFF. CDR3 DNA: TGTGCCAGCAGTTACGAGGCCCATCCGGCCAATGAGCAGTTCTTC. The chain couples TRBV6-5 to TRBJ2-1, with unresolved D. Germline V gene sequence: CDR1 MNHEY, CDR2 SVGAGI. Trimming cost V 2 bases and J 6 bases, with 14 bases left between them. The CDR3 length is 15 residues.

This sequence joins TRBV28 and TRBJ1-4, with 7 positions matching TRBD1. The CDR3 is 16 amino acids. Germline V CDR1 and CDR2: MDHEN, SYDVKM. V shed 3 bases, J shed 3 bases, and the junction held 7 bases outside the gene matches. CDR3 coding DNA: TGTGCCAGCAGTTTGAGGGGGCGGTTAGCTAATGAAAAACTGTTTTTT. Translation gives CASSLRGRLANEKLFF.

This clonotype was picked up a small number of times. The chain has TRBV13 and TRBJ2-5; a weak D match, TRBD2 (6 bases). The J call may be mistaken, given a closer DNA end match to TRBJ2-7. The CDR3 is 12 amino acids. The germline CDR1 and CDR2 sequences are PRHDT and FYEKMQ (reference sequence). CDR3 nucleotide sequence: TGTGCCAGCAGCTCATATAGCGGCGAGCAGTACTTC. It translates to CASSSYSGEQYF.

This clonotype has a count of ten or more. This sequence joins TRBV29-1 and TRBJ1-2; D remains unclear. The CDR3 has 11 residues. The V gene lost 2 bases and the J gene lost 7 bases, with 8 bases spanning the gap. From germline, CDR1 is SQVTM and CDR2 ANQGSEA. CDR3 in amino acids: CSVEYKAGYTF. The CDR3 DNA is TGCAGCGTTGAATATAAGGCTGGCTACACCTTC.

The chain employs TRBV5-1 and TRBJ2-5; TRBD1 is a possible D gene (6 bases). V lost 4 bases to trimming and J lost 11 bases, with 24 bases between them. CDR1 SGHRS and CDR2 YFSETQ come from the germline V gene. The CDR3 is 15 amino acids. As DNA, the CDR3 is TGCGCCAGCAGCGTCACCGGGACACCCTACAATGAGCAGTACTTC. This translates into CASSVTGTPYNEQYF.

This chain uses TRBV29-1 with TRBJ2-3, with 11 bases that match TRBD2. The V and J ends lost 5 bases and 4 bases, in that order; junction bases with no gene match: 5. The CDR3 is made up of 14 amino acids. The germline gives CDR1 SQVTM, CDR2 ANQGSEA. The CDR3 is CSVNLAGGPDTQYF. The CDR3 nucleotides read TGCAGCGTTAACCTAGCGGGAGGCCCAGATACGCAGTATTTT.